The 10 T cell receptor beta chains below all came from one sample that was sequenced in a study of T-cell reconstitution after alpha-beta-depleted transplantation in children. Unique molecular identifiers were built into the TCRbeta library. TCRdb itself ran the PCR reads through MiXCR, one entry per CDR3 protein. The sample yields about 200,000 distinct CDR3 sequences, 5% to 6.5% seen once. The sample here was PBMCs, taken before TCRalphabeta/CD19-depleted stem cell transplant. All receptors derive from a girl less than two years old with combined immunodeficiency, due to receive a stem cell transplant.

This clonotype was counted a few times. V gene TRBV6-2 or TRBV6-3 combines with J gene TRBJ2-5, with D possibly TRBD1 on 5 matching bases. Germline CDR1 is MNHEY and CDR2 is SVGEGT. The CDR3 has 21 residues. V shed 0 bases and J shed 0 bases, with 26 bases lying between them. The CDR3 loop is CASSYSRLAGKSVGNQETQYF. CDR3 nucleotide sequence: TGTGCCAGCAGTTACTCGAGATTAGCAGGGAAAAGCGTCGGAAACCAAGAGACCCAGTACTTC.

Ten or more counts support this clonotype. This sequence joins TRBV20-1 and TRBJ2-2; TRBD1 might be the D (5 bases). In germline, CDR1 is DFQATT, CDR2 SNEGSKA (reference sequence). Trimming pared 6 bases from V and 4 bases from J, leaving 9 bases between. This CDR3 spans 12 amino acids. As DNA, the CDR3 is TGCAGTGCGCCAGGGTCCACCGGGGAGCTGTTTTTT. Its protein is CSAPGSTGELFF.

This clonotype was seen repeatedly, ten times or more. This sequence joins TRBV28 and TRBJ2-7; 10 bases agree with TRBD2. This CDR3 region has 18 residues. CDR1 is MDHEN, CDR2 SYDVKM, per germline. After removal of 5 bases from V and 5 bases from J, the junction contained 18 bases not matched to a gene. CDR3 DNA sequence: TGTGCCAGCAGTAAATTAGGTCTGAGGACTAGCGGTACTCACGAGCAGTACTTC. Translation gives CASSKLGLRTSGTHEQYF. The full variable domain, completed using reference TRBV28 and TRBJ2-7, is DVKVTQSSRYLVKRTGEKVFLECVQDMDHENMFWYRQDPGLGLRLIYFSYDVKMKEKGDIPEGYSVSREKKERFSLILESASTNQTSMYLCASSKLGLRTSGTHEQYFGPGTRLTVT.

Turning to this clonotype: A much bigger clone sits one base away, suggesting this may be a read error. J is TRBJ2-1 and V is TRBV10-3; TRBD1 matches 12 bases. Germline lookup yields CDR1 ENHRY and CDR2 SYGVKD. V trimming: 4 bases; J trimming: 8 bases; junction bases outside the gene matches: 3. CDR3 size: 14 residues. The CDR3 nucleotides are TGTGCCATCAGTGTGTGGGACAGGGGGCATGAGCAGTTCTTC. This codes for CAISVWDRGHEQFF.

This clonotype was recorded a few times. The chain uses TRBV23-1 and TRBJ2-5, with unresolved D. TRBV23-1 falls under the ORF class, with uncertain function. This CDR3 contains 13 residues. V lost 4 bases and J 2 bases, leaving 8 bases between the germline ends. Written as DNA, the CDR3 is TGCGCCAGCAGTCCGGGTTCGCAAGAGACCCAGTACTTC. Protein product: CASSPGSQETQYF.

The table lists this clonotype with many counts. The chain uses TRBV19 and TRBJ2-4; the D is unclear. This CDR3 is built from 12 residues. Germline V gene lookup returns CDR1 LNHDA and CDR2 SQIVND (reference sequence). The V gene lost 1 base and the J gene lost 7 bases, with 5 bases spanning the gap. Written as DNA, the CDR3 is TGTGCCAGTAGTATAGTCGGGAACATTCAGTACTTC. Residues: CASSIVGNIQYF.

The chain links TRBV2 to TRBJ2-5; the D gene is possibly TRBD1 (6 bases). This CDR3 spans 11 amino acids. The V end lost 6 bases, the J end lost 8 bases, and 10 bases lay between the germline ends. Germline V CDR1 and CDR2: SNHLY, FYNNEI. This CDR3 reads CASRGAATQYF. CDR3 sequence (DNA): TGTGCCAGCAGGGGGGCGGCTACCCAGTACTTC.

This clonotype came up many times. This chain links TRBV4-3 with TRBJ2-7; a possible D gene is TRBD1 (6 bases). CDR3 length: 17 residues. The V gene's germline CDR1 is LGHNA and CDR2 YSLEER. V was pared by 0 bases and J by 5 bases, with 20 bases between. The CDR3 DNA reads as TGCGCCAGCAGCCAAGATAAAGCGGCAGGGGTTCCCCACGAGCAGTACTTC. It translates to CASSQDKAAGVPHEQYF.

V usage is TRBV20-1 and J usage is TRBJ2-7; 9 bases are shared with TRBD1. The V and J ends lost 3 bases and 6 bases, in that order; junction bases with no gene match: 15. The CDR3 contains 16 residues. Germline V gene data show CDR1 as DFQATT and CDR2 as SNEGSKA (reference sequence). This CDR3 is CSASPTYGQGFTEQYF. DNA for the CDR3: TGCAGTGCTAGCCCAACCTATGGACAGGGGTTCACCGAGCAGTACTTC.

This clonotype occurred many times. The CDR3, as DNA: TGTGCCAGCAGTTTCCCGGGAGTAAGCAATGAGCAGTTCTTC. Translating it yields CASSFPGVSNEQFF. The J gene is TRBJ2-1, the V gene TRBV28; a possible D gene is TRBD2 (6 bases). Germline CDR1 and CDR2: MDHEN and SYDVKM. V was shortened by 3 bases and J by 6 bases, with 12 bases between the two germline ends. The CDR3 has 14 residues.